The 20 T cell receptor beta chains given below trace back to one sample, sequenced in a study of blood T cell repertoires in COVID-19. Using immunoSEQ multiplex PCR, the repertoire was profiled, and TCRdb retains in-frame clones only, with some absent. The table lists 250,000 or so clones, approximately 90% of them singletons. The source material was PBMCs or T cells enriched from blood (not recorded which). The receptors were sampled from a man in his forties or fifties who had been exposed to COVID-19.

CDR3 in DNA: TGTGCCAGTAGTATAGACCCAGGAACGGAAAAACTGTTTTTT. Translated, it gives CASSIDPGTEKLFF. The chain employs TRBV19 and TRBJ1-4; no clear D. Germline V gene sequence: CDR1 LNHDA, CDR2 SQIVND (reference sequence). The CDR3 is 14 amino acids. V shed 0 bases and J shed 8 bases, with 10 bases lying between them.

The rearrangement joins TRBV27 to TRBJ1-2; 9 nucleotides line up with TRBD1. This CDR3 has 16 amino acids. Germline V gene data show CDR1 as MNHEY and CDR2 as SMNVEV (reference sequence). The V gene end was trimmed by 6 bases and the J gene end by 5 bases; junction bases not matched to a gene: 13. CDR3: CASRKGRRGQGYGYTF. CDR3 bases: TGTGCCAGCAGAAAGGGTCGACGGGGACAGGGTTATGGCTACACCTTC.

This chain uses TRBV6-2 or TRBV6-3 with TRBJ2-4, with D possibly matching TRBD2 (7 bases). CDR3 length: 19 residues. Trimming cost V 2 bases and J 2 bases, with 22 bases left between them. Germline CDR1 is MNHEY and CDR2 is SVGEGT. The chain's CDR3 is CASSYPHRGAVLTKNIQYF. The DNA for the CDR3 is TGTGCCAGCAGTTACCCCCATCGGGGGGCAGTATTAACCAAAAACATTCAGTACTTC.

The chain has TRBV4-1 and TRBJ1-5, with TRBD1 matching over 8 bases. Per the germline V gene, CDR1 is MGHRA and CDR2 is YSYEKL. This CDR3 region has 15 residues. Trimming took 4 bases from V and 4 from J; bases not matched to a gene: 6. DNA for the CDR3: TGCGCCAGCAGCCTAGATACAGGGGGTAATCAGCCCCAGCATTTT. It translates to CASSLDTGGNQPQHF.

V is TRBV30 and J is TRBJ1-5; unclear D gene. V was clipped by 0 bases and J by 6 bases, with 15 bases between them. The germline gives CDR1 GTSNPN, CDR2 SVGIG (reference sequence). This CDR3 is built from 15 residues. The CDR3 protein is CAWSVRAPGGQPQHF. The CDR3 coding sequence is TGTGCCTGGAGTGTACGGGCACCGGGAGGTCAGCCCCAGCATTTT.

This rearrangement joins TRBV5-5 to TRBJ2-2; a weak D match, TRBD1 (6 bases). The ends were cut back, 3 bases at V and 3 bases at J, with 12 bases in the middle. The germline V gene encodes CDR1 SGHKS and CDR2 YYEKEE (reference sequence). This CDR3 is built from 15 residues. CDR3 nucleotide sequence: TGTGCCAGCAGCTATGGACAGATAGACACCGGGGAGCTGTTTTTT. It specifies CASSYGQIDTGELFF. Filled out from reference TRBV5-5 and TRBJ2-2, the complete variable domain reads DAGVTQSPTHLIKTRGQQVTLRCSPISGHKSVSWYQQVLGQGPQFIFQYYEKEERGRGNFPDRFSARQFPNYSSELNVNALLLGDSALYLCASSYGQIDTGELFFGEGSRLTVL.

The chain uses TRBV5-4 and TRBJ1-1; D gene ambiguous. Trimming removed 0 bases from V and 1 base from J, with 7 bases in between. The germline CDR1 and CDR2 sequences are SGHNT and YYREEE (reference sequence). The CDR3 has 14 residues. CDR3: CASSLDLGNTEAFF. The CDR3, as DNA: TGTGCCAGCAGCTTGGATCTCGGGAACACTGAAGCTTTCTTT.

The chain uses TRBV11-3 and TRBJ2-2, with 7 positions matching TRBD1. The CDR3 has 17 residues. With V trimmed by 8 bases and J by 5 bases, 17 bases remained unmatched. Germline loops: CDR1 SGHNT, CDR2 YENEEA. This CDR3 is CASGTPRRGRGTGELFF. For the CDR3, the DNA is TGTGCCAGCGGCACACCCCGTAGGGGGCGAGGAACCGGGGAGCTGTTTTTT.

This clone came up once. V usage is TRBV29-1 and J usage is TRBJ1-2; 8 bases match TRBD1. The J segment lost 6 bases and the V segment lost 6 bases, leaving 0 bases of the junction unmatched. The CDR3 totals 10 residues. Germline V lookup: CDR1 SQVTM, CDR2 ANQGSEA. CDR3 in DNA: TGCAGCGTGACAGGGGATGGCTACACCTTC. As protein: CSVTGDGYTF.

The sample holds one count of this clone. The genes are TRBV5-6 and TRBJ2-7; the match to TRBD1 covers 9 bases. After removal of 4 bases from V and 2 bases from J, the junction contained 10 bases not matched to a gene. The CDR3 covers 16 residues. Germline V lookup: CDR1 SGHDT, CDR2 YYEEEE. CDR3 nucleotide sequence: TGTGCCAGCAGCCTTTTACAGGGGGCAAGGGCCTACGAGCAGTACTTC. Its protein product is CASSLLQGARAYEQYF.

This chain links TRBV9 with TRBJ2-3; 9 bases match TRBD2. Per the germline V gene, CDR1 is SGDLS and CDR2 is YYNGEE. Trimming took 0 bases from V and 2 from J; bases not matched to a gene: 4. The CDR3 spans 16 residues. The CDR3 protein is CASSVGLAVTTDTQYF. In DNA form, the CDR3 reads TGTGCCAGCAGCGTAGGACTAGCGGTCACCACAGATACGCAGTATTTT.

The CDR3 DNA sequence: TGTGCCAGTTGGGAGGGGATGAACACTGAAGCTTTCTTT. Translated, it gives CASWEGMNTEAFF. This rearrangement joins TRBV19 to TRBJ1-1, with D perhaps matching TRBD1 (5 bases). CDR1 is LNHDA and CDR2 is SQIVND in the germline V gene (reference sequence). The CDR3 length is 13 residues. V lost 8 bases and J 0 bases, leaving 10 bases between the germline ends.

The chain combines TRBV6-5 with TRBJ2-1, with D possibly matching TRBD2 (5 bases). V dropped 9 bases and J dropped 1 base, with 7 bases sitting between them. There are 12 residues in the CDR3. CDR1 and CDR2 (germline): MNHEY, SVGAGI. In nucleotides, the CDR3 is TGTGCCAGTCGGACTTCCTACAATGAGCAGTTCTTC. It translates to CASRTSYNEQFF.

CDR3 nucleotides: TGTGCCAGCAGTATTGGGGACACCGTCTTTAAAAATTCACCCCTCCACTTT. Its protein is CASSIGDTVFKNSPLHF. V usage is TRBV6-2 or TRBV6-3 and J usage is TRBJ1-6, with a possible D match to TRBD1 (6 bases). The CDR3 runs 17 residues. Germline CDR1 is MNHEY and CDR2 is SVGEGT. Trimming took off 5 bases at V and 7 bases at J, with 21 bases between the two ends.

The chain has TRBV9 and TRBJ1-2, with D tentatively TRBD1 (5 bases). The CDR3 length is 15 residues. V was shortened by 0 bases and J by 3 bases, with 12 bases between the two germline ends. Germline loops: CDR1 SGDLS, CDR2 YYNGEE. The CDR3 DNA sequence: TGTGCCAGCAGCGTAGAACCAGGGTTTGACTATGGCTACACCTTC. Amino acids: CASSVEPGFDYGYTF.

V and J are TRBV28 and TRBJ1-5, with 8 bases aligning to TRBD1. J gave up 5 bases and V 7 bases, and 7 bases lay outside the gene matches. This CDR3 has 14 residues. From germline, CDR1 is MDHEN and CDR2 SYDVKM. CDR3 bases: TGTGCCAGCACGGACAGGGTTGGGGATCAGCCCCAGCATTTT. Its protein product is CASTDRVGDQPQHF.

The chain employs TRBV10-3 and TRBJ2-3, with 8 bases identical to TRBD1. The V segment lost 4 bases and the J segment 2 bases; nucleotides outside the gene matches: 14. The CDR3 is 18 residues long. Germline V gene data show CDR1 as ENHRY and CDR2 as SYGVKD. The CDR3 DNA sequence: TGTGCCATCAGTGTTCGTCCCGGACAGGGAAAGTTCACAGATACGCAGTATTTT. Protein product: CAISVRPGQGKFTDTQYF.

This clone came up once. This chain joins TRBV3-1 (or the pseudogene TRBV3-2) and TRBJ1-4; weak D call: TRBD1 (6 bases). Germline V gene lookup returns CDR1 LGHDT and CDR2 YNNKEL (reference sequence). Trimming cost V 6 bases and J 0 bases, with 8 bases left between them. CDR3 length: 14 residues. This CDR3 reads CASSGQPTNEKLFF. In DNA, the CDR3 is TGTGCCAGCAGTGGACAGCCAACTAATGAAAAACTGTTTTTT.

The DNA of the CDR3 is TGTGCCAGTACCTTGACTCCTCGTCAAACTAATGAGCAGTTCTTC. Protein sequence: CASTLTPRQTNEQFF. The chain links TRBV19 to TRBJ2-1; D uncertain. The CDR3 spans 15 residues. Per the germline V gene, CDR1 is LNHDA and CDR2 is SQIVND (reference sequence). Trimming stripped 7 bases from V and 7 bases from J, with 20 bases between.

The genes are TRBV9 and TRBJ2-3; 8 bases are a match to TRBD1. Germline V lookup: CDR1 SGDLS, CDR2 YYNGEE. The CDR3 is made up of 15 amino acids. V shed 4 bases and J 0 bases; nucleotides not matched to a gene: 4. The CDR3: CASSSDRASTDTQYF. The CDR3 coding sequence is TGTGCCAGCAGCTCGGACAGGGCGAGCACAGATACGCAGTATTTT. Based on the CDR3 plus reference TRBV9 and TRBJ2-3, the full variable domain is DSGVTQTPKHLITATGQRVTLRCSPRSGDLSVYWYQQSLDQGLQFLIQYYNGEERAKGNILERFSAQQFPDLHSELNLSSLELGDSALYFCASSSDRASTDTQYFGPGTRLTVL.